This TCR beta chain was documented in a study of blood T cell repertoires in COVID-19. Across the whole study: The origin of the acute and convalescent COVID-19 samples was the United States, Italy and Spain. T cells, B-cell-depleted T cells, or PBMCs provided the cDNA or gDNA that served as material.

The CDR3 consists of 16 residues. Germline CDR1 reads MGHDK; CDR2 reads SYGVNS. Trimming removed 1 base from V and 0 bases from J, with 10 bases in between. How the authors handled the data: Researchers report that nucleated cell counts were estimated from reference gene primer amplification. Profiled with immunoSEQ multiplex PCR; TCRdb holds only in-frame clones, not every one. D and trimming come from the DNA, and the V and J calls and clone size come from that table. This sample has roughly 70,000 clones, with roughly four fifths found just once. The receptor was derived from a human donor in a cohort sampled during active COVID-19. Sequenced: peripheral blood. The J gene is TRBJ1-3, the V gene TRBV25-1; no firm D call. The CDR3 reads CASSESWATSGNTIYF. In DNA form, the CDR3 reads TGTGCCAGCAGTGAATCTTGGGCGACCTCTGGAAACACCATATATTTT.